This T cell receptor (beta chain) was sequenced during a study of CD8+ T cells in alopecia areata. For the study at large: Each day, treated patients took oral tofacitinib twice, at 5 to 10 mg per dose. Patients took tofacitinib for 6 to 18 months, followed by 6 drug-free months.

This clone was observed a handful of times. The antigen remains unidentified. It was cDNA, reverse transcribed from extracted RNA, that served as the sequencing template. Clones were sequenced by immunoSEQ multiplex PCR, and TCRdb holds only the in-frame ones, with some missing. The table records some 100,000 clones, around two fifths of them present only once. Study conclusions and caveats: It was lesional scalp, especially alopecia totalis/universalis, that showed higher clonality than normal scalp.

Alopecia areata patients had lesional scalp punch biopsies and peripheral blood taken from them. With 8 bases removed from V and 4 bases from J, the gap between germline ends came to 14 bases. The CDR3 consists of 13 residues. Germline lookup yields CDR1 MDHEN and CDR2 SYDVKM. The rearrangement links TRBV28 to TRBJ1-2; D unresolved. This TCR came from a human donor with alopecia areata. The sample consisted of CD4+ T cells sorted from blood. The CDR3 DNA sequence: TGTGCCAGCTTCGATAGGAGGACCTATGGCTACACCTTC. This sequence encodes CASFDRRTYGYTF.